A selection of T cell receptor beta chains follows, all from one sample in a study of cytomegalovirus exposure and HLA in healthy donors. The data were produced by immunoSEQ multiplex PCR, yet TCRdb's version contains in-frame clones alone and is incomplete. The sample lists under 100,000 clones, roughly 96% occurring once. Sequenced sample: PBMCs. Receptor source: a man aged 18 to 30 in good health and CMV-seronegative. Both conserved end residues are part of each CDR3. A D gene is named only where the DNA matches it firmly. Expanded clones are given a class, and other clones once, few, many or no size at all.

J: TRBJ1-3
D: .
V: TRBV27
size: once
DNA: TGTGCCAGCAGAGGACACCCGAGCTCTGGAAACACCATATATTTT
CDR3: CASRGHPSSGNTIYF

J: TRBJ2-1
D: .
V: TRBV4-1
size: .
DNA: TGCGCCAGCAGTCCCCGGCCCGGGGTAGGGGAGCAGTTCTTC
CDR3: CASSPRPGVGEQFF

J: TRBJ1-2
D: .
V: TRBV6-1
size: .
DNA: TGTGCCAGCAGTGAAGCTCCCCAGGTTCCTAACTATGGCTACACCTTC
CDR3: CASSEAPQVPNYGYTF

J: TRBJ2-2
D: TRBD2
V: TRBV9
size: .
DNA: TGTGCCAGCAGCGACCAAACGGGACTAGCGGAGAATGCGAACACCGGGGAGCTGTTTTTT
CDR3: CASSDQTGLAENANTGELFF

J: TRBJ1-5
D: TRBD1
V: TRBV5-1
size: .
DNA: TGCGCCAGCAGCTTGGGGACAGGGGTTTGGCAGCCCCAGCATTTT
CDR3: CASSLGTGVWQPQHF

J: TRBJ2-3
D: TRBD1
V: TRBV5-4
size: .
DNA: TGTGCCAGCAGCTTGAGACAGGGAGCAGATACGCAGTATTTT
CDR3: CASSLRQGADTQYF

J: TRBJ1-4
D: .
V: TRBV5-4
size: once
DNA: TGTGCCAGCAGCTTGGAACCGGGGAAGGAAAAACTGTTTTTT
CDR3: CASSLEPGKEKLFF

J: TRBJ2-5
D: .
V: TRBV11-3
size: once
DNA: TGTGCCAGCAGCTTAGGGCTTAGGGGACTCGCGGAGACCCAGTACTTC
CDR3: CASSLGLRGLAETQYF

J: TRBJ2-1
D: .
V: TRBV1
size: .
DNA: TGCACCAGCAGCCAAGATCGGCGGCGGGAGAACAATGAGCAGTTCTTC
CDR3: CTSSQDRRRENNEQFF

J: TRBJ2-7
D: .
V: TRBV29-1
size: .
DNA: TGCAGCGTTTCCACGCAGAAGACCTACGAGCAGTACTTC
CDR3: CSVSTQKTYEQYF

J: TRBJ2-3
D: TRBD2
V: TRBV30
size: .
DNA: TGTGCCTGGAGTGTAATCGCTAGCGGGAGGTTCGTTCTTACAGATACGCAGTATTTT
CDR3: CAWSVIASGRFVLTDTQYF

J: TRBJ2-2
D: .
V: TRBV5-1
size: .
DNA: TGCGCCAGCAGCTTGGTCTCGGGAACCGGGGAGCTGTTTTTT
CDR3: CASSLVSGTGELFF

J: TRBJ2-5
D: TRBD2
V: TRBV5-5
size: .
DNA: TGTGCCAGCAGCTTGGGACTAGCGGGAGGGAGCGGAGAGACCCAGTACTTC
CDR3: CASSLGLAGGSGETQYF

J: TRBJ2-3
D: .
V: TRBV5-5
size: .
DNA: TGTGCCAGCAGCCTCAGTACAGCCGATGATACGCAGTATTTT
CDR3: CASSLSTADDTQYF

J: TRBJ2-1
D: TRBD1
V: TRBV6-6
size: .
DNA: TGTGCCAGGCGGGACAGGAGATCCAATGAGCAGTTCTTC
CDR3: CARRDRRSNEQFF

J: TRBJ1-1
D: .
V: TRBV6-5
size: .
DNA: TGTGCCAGCAGTCCCCTTACTGGGGCGACTGAAGCTTTCTTT
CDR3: CASSPLTGATEAFF

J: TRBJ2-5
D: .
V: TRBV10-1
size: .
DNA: TGCGCCAGCAGTGACGGGGAGACCCAGTACTTC
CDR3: CASSDGETQYF

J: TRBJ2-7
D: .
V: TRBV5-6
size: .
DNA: TGTGCCAGCAGCTCCCGCCAGGGGTCCTACGAGCAGTACTTC
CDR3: CASSSRQGSYEQYF

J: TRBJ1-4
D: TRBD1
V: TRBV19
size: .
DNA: TGTGCCAGTAGTATAGGGCGGGACAGGAGGGAAAAACTGTTTTTT
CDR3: CASSIGRDRREKLFF

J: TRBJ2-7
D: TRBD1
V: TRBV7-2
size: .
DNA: TGTGCCAGCAGCCCCCTCCGAGGGACAGTTACTTCCTACGAGCAGTACTTC
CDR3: CASSPLRGTVTSYEQYF

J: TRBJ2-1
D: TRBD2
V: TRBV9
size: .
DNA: TGTGCCAGCAGCGTCGTACCCAGCGGGAGCGTCAATGAGCAGTTCTTC
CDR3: CASSVVPSGSVNEQFF

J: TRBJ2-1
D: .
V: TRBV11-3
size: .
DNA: TGTGCCAGCAGCTTAGATCAGGACTCCTACAATGAGCAGTTCTTC
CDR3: CASSLDQDSYNEQFF

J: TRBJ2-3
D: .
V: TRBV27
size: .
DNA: TGTGCCAGCAGACGACTAGGGGATACGCAGTATTTT
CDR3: CASRRLGDTQYF

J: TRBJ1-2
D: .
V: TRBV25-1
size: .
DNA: TGTGCCAGCAGTGGTTCAGCCACCGGGTACTATGGCTACACCTTC
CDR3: CASSGSATGYYGYTF

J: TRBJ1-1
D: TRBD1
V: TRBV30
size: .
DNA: TGTGCCTGGAGTCGCCTACGGACAGGGGGTAACACTGAAGCTTTCTTT
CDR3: CAWSRLRTGGNTEAFF

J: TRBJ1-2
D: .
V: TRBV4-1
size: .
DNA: TGCGCCAGCAGCCCGATTCAGTCTAACTATGGCTACACCTTC
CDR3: CASSPIQSNYGYTF

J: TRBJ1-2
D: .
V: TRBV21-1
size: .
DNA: TGTGCCAGCAGCAAAGATTCTTCGAGGGCTAACTATGGCTACACCTTC
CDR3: CASSKDSSRANYGYTF

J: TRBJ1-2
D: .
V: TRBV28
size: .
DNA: TGTGCCAGCAGTGTAACAGGGAACTATGGCTACACCTTC
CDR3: CASSVTGNYGYTF

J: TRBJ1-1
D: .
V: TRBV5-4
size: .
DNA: TGTGCCAGCAGCTTACAACAATCAGGGAAAACTGAAGCTTTCTTT
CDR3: CASSLQQSGKTEAFF

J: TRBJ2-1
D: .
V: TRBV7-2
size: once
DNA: TGTGCCAGCAGCTTAAACAGGGACTACAATGAGCAGTTCTTC
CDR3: CASSLNRDYNEQFF

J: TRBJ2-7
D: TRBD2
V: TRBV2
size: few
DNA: TGTGCCAGCAGTGAAAGCAGACGGCTAGCGGGGGCCAGCTCCTACGAGCAGTACTTC
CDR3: CASSESRRLAGASSYEQYF

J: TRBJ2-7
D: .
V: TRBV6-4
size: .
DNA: TGTGCCAGCAGCTCCCGGCGGACAGACTACGAGCAGTACTTC
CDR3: CASSSRRTDYEQYF

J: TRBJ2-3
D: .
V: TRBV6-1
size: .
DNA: TGTGCCAGCAGCGACCAGGGGTTTAGCACAGATACGCAGTATTTT
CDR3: CASSDQGFSTDTQYF

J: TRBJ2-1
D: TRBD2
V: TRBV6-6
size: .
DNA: TGTGCCAGCAGTCCCGAGCGGACTAGCGGGTACAATGAGCAGTTCTTC
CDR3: CASSPERTSGYNEQFF

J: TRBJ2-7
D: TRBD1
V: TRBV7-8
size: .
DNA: TGTGCCAGCAGCCGTGTCCTGGGACAGAACTACGAGCAGTACTTC
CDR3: CASSRVLGQNYEQYF

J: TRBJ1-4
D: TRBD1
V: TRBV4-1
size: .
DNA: TGCGCCAGCAGCCAAGGACAGGGACCGCCAACTAATGAAAAACTGTTTTTT
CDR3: CASSQGQGPPTNEKLFF

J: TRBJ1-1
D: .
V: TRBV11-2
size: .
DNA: TGTGCCAGCACGCTGGGGCTTCAGAACACTGAAGCTTTCTTT
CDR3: CASTLGLQNTEAFF

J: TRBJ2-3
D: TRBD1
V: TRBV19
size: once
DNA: TGTGCCAGTAGCAAGACAGGGGATCCCACAGATACGCAGTATTTT
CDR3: CASSKTGDPTDTQYF

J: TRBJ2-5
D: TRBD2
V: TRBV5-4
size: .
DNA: TGTGCCAGCAGACCCTCGGGGGGGAGGAACCAAGAGACCCAGTACTTC
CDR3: CASRPSGGRNQETQYF

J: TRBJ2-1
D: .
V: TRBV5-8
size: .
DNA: TGTGCCGGGACTTGGGCCGCGGTTGAGCAGTTCTTC
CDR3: CAGTWAAVEQFF

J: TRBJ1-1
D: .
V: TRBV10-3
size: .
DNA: TGTGCCATCAGTGAGTCGGGGGCAGGCACTGAAGCTTTCTTT
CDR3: CAISESGAGTEAFF

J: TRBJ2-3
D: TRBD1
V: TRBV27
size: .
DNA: TGTGCCAGCAGTGAGGGGACAGTATACACAGATACGCAGTATTTT
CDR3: CASSEGTVYTDTQYF

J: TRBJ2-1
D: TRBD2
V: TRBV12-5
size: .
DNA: TGTGCTAGTGGTTTAGTAGCGGGGAGCTCCTACAATGAGCAGTTCTTC
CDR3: CASGLVAGSSYNEQFF

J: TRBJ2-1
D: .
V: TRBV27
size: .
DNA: TGTGCCAGCAGTCCCCGCTCCGCGGTAAGCTCCTACAATGAGCAGTTCTTC
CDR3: CASSPRSAVSSYNEQFF

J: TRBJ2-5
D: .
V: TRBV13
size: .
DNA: TGTGCCAGCGGCGGGACCCAGGCGTACCAAGAGACCCAGTACTTC
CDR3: CASGGTQAYQETQYF

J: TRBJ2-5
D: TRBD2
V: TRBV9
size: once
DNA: TGTGCCAGCAGGATGGGACTAGCGGAGGAGACCCAGTACTTC
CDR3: CASRMGLAEETQYF

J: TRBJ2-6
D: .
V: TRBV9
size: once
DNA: TGTGCCAGCAGCGCCAACTCTGGGGCCAACGTCCTGACTTTC
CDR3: CASSANSGANVLTF

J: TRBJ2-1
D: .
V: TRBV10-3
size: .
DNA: TGTGCCATCAGCCGGGACTGGGGCGATGAGCAGTTCTTC
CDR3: CAISRDWGDEQFF